The 14 T cell receptor beta chains below all came from one sample that was sequenced in a study of CD8 T cells in ankylosing spondylitis. Using its own MiXCR run on the 5' RACE reads, TCRdb lists one record per CDR3 protein. The sample consists of about 340,000 distinct CDR3 sequences, 7.5% to 9% of them appearing once. General study results and limits: Typical of ankylosing spondylitis blood, it appeared, was a TCR beta motif of roughly eight highly homologous variants.

These TCRs' antigens remain unknown. Sequenced input: blood, either unsorted or a sorted T cell fraction (not recorded which). All receptors come from a male donor with ankylosing spondylitis.

A few counts support this clonotype. The J gene is TRBJ1-1, the V gene TRBV18; TRBD1 matches at 8 bases. The trim removed 3 bases at V and 1 base at J, leaving 1 base unmatched. The CDR3 contains 14 residues. Germline V gene data show CDR1 as KGHSH and CDR2 as LQKENI. The CDR3 reads CASSPQGANTEAFF. The DNA for the CDR3 is TGTGCCAGCTCACCCCAGGGGGCGAACACTGAAGCTTTCTTT.

This clonotype was recorded a few times. This chain connects TRBV6-2 or TRBV6-3 to TRBJ1-1, with 7 bases that match TRBD1. The length of the CDR3 is 14 residues. J gave up 4 bases and V 3 bases, and 5 bases lay outside the gene matches. Germline lookup yields CDR1 MNHEY and CDR2 SVGEGT. The CDR3: CASSYTKGATEAFF. CDR3 nucleotides: TGTGCCAGCAGTTATACGAAGGGGGCCACTGAAGCTTTCTTT.

This clonotype turned up a few times. The CDR3 coding sequence is TGTGCCAGCAGCTGGCTCGCTCAGACGGCGAACATTCAGTACTTC. The encoded protein is CASSWLAQTANIQYF. The rearrangement links TRBV5-5 to TRBJ2-4; no definite D call. Trimming stripped 3 bases from V and 7 bases from J, with 17 bases between. Germline V gene data show CDR1 as SGHKS and CDR2 as YYEKEE (reference sequence). CDR3 size: 15 residues.

The sample holds a few counts of this clonotype. The chain carries TRBV5-1 and TRBJ2-1; possibly TRBD2 for D (5 bases). CDR3 length: 18 amino acids. Deletions cut 4 bases from V and 2 bases from J, with 22 bases between. Germline V gene lookup returns CDR1 SGHRS and CDR2 YFSETQ. CDR3: CASSPNLEDWIPYNEQFF. The DNA of the CDR3 is TGCGCCAGCAGCCCGAATCTAGAGGACTGGATACCCTACAATGAGCAGTTCTTC.

This clonotype showed up just a few times. V and J are TRBV9 and TRBJ2-1; D is unclear. V shed 4 bases and J shed 9 bases, with 11 bases lying between them. Germline V gene sequence: CDR1 SGDLS, CDR2 YYNGEE. The CDR3 is made up of 12 amino acids. The CDR3 protein is CASSSLEGEQFF. The CDR3 DNA is TGTGCCAGCAGCTCGCTAGAAGGTGAGCAGTTCTTC. Drawing the rest from reference TRBV9 and TRBJ2-1, the complete variable domain is DSGVTQTPKHLITATGQRVTLRCSPRSGDLSVYWYQQSLDQGLQFLIQYYNGEERAKGNILERFSAQQFPDLHSELNLSSLELGDSALYFCASSSLEGEQFFGPGTRLTVL.

The genes are TRBV5-6 and TRBJ2-3; 9 bases are a match to TRBD2. V was pared by 4 bases and J by 2 bases, with 8 bases of the junction left unmatched. Germline V gene lookup returns CDR1 SGHDT and CDR2 YYEEEE. The CDR3 consists of 16 residues. The CDR3 DNA is TGTGCCAGCAGCCGACTAGCGGAGGTGATCACAGATACGCAGTATTTT. This encodes CASSRLAEVITDTQYF.

This clonotype appeared a few times. The CDR3 spells CASSSNNEQFF. The CDR3 DNA reads as TGTGCCAGCAGCTCAAACAATGAGCAGTTCTTC. The chain joins TRBV7-2 to TRBJ2-1; no definite D call. Germline CDR1 and CDR2: SGHTA and FQGNSA. This CDR3 is built from 11 residues. V was pared by 4 bases and J by 5 bases, with 3 bases between.

The chain combines TRBV29-1 with TRBJ2-5; a possible D gene is TRBD1 (6 bases). The CDR3 is made up of 11 amino acids. V was trimmed by 7 bases and J by 5 bases, leaving 11 bases between them. Looked up from germline, CDR1 is SQVTM and CDR2 is ANQGSEA. The CDR3 reads CSAQGWETQYF. In DNA, the CDR3 is TGCAGCGCACAGGGTTGGGAGACCCAGTACTTC.

This clonotype was detected ten times or more. This chain joins TRBV4-2 and TRBJ2-1, with 13 bases that match TRBD2. Losses at the gene ends were 5 bases for V and 10 bases for J; bases not matched to a gene: 11. This CDR3 spans 16 amino acids. Germline loops: CDR1 LGHNA, CDR2 YNFKEQ. CDR3 sequence reads: CASSYPGLAGLREQFF. Written as DNA, the CDR3 is TGTGCCAGCAGCTACCCGGGACTAGCGGGGTTGCGGGAGCAGTTCTTC.

A few counts support this clonotype. V and J are TRBV18 and TRBJ2-7; TRBD1 is a possible D gene (6 bases). Germline CDR1 KGHSH, CDR2 LQKENI. Trimming stripped 6 bases from V and 5 bases from J, with 23 bases between. This CDR3 region has 16 residues. The CDR3 region is CASSPLFQGRLNEQYF. CDR3 nucleotide sequence: TGTGCCAGCTCCCCGCTTTTTCAGGGGCGATTGAACGAGCAGTACTTC.

This chain uses TRBV20-1 with TRBJ2-1; D is perhaps TRBD2 (5 bases). Germline V CDR1 and CDR2: DFQATT, SNEGSKA (reference sequence). V was trimmed by 5 bases and J by 8 bases, leaving 19 bases between them. The CDR3 has 14 amino acids. The CDR3 protein is CSARRLRGWDEQFF. CDR3 bases: TGCAGTGCTCGGCGCCTGCGCGGGTGGGATGAGCAGTTCTTC.

This clonotype has at least ten counts. The chain's CDR3 is CASSLFSGTGFYNEQFF. The CDR3 DNA sequence: TGTGCCAGCAGTTTGTTCTCCGGGACAGGTTTTTACAATGAGCAGTTCTTC. The chain has TRBV28 and TRBJ2-1, with 8 bases aligning to TRBD1. V shed 3 bases and J 4 bases; nucleotides not matched to a gene: 11. The germline CDR1 and CDR2 sequences are MDHEN and SYDVKM. This CDR3 is 17 amino acids long.

This clonotype was seen a handful of times. The rearrangement joins TRBV3-1 to TRBJ1-1; no definite D call. The CDR3 is made up of 14 amino acids. Germline-derived CDR1 and CDR2 are LGHDT and YNNKEL (reference sequence). The V and J ends lost 0 bases and 1 base respectively, with 6 bases between them. CDR3 in amino acids: CASSQDAANTEAFF. CDR3 nucleotides: TGTGCCAGCAGCCAAGATGCAGCGAACACTGAAGCTTTCTTT.

In its sample, this clonotype was seen a few times. The CDR3 DNA reads TGTGCCAGCAGCTGGGGACTAGCGGGACAATATACGCAGTATTTT. Protein product: CASSWGLAGQYTQYF. This rearrangement joins TRBV7-7 to TRBJ2-3; 13 bases are a match to TRBD2. Germline V gene lookup returns CDR1 SSHAT and CDR2 FNYEAQ (reference sequence). This CDR3 contains 15 residues. V lost 4 bases, J lost 7 bases, and 5 bases stayed unmatched.